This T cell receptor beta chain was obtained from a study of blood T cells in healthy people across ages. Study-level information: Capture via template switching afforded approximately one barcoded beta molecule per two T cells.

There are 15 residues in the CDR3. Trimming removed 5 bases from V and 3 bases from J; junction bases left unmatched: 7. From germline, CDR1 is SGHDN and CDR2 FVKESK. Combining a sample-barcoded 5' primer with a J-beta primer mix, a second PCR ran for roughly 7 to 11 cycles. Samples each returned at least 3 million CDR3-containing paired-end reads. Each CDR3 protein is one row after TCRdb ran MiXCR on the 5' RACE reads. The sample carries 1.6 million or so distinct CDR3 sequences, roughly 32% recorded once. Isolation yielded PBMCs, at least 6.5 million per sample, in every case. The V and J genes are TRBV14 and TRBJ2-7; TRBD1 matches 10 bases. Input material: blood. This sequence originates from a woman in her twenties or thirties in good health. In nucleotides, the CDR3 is TGTGCCAGCAGCATCCGGGACAGGGGAGGCTACGAGCAGTACTTC. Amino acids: CASSIRDRGGYEQYF.